This TCR beta chain was recorded in a study of T cells in Graves' hyperthyroidism and ophthalmopathy. RNA transcripts yielded amplified TCR beta CDR3 regions. The study used the HTBI primer set for a first-round RT-PCR of the TCR CDR3. TCRdb reanalysed the multiplex PCR reads using MiXCR and keeps one entry per CDR3 protein. The repertoire has about 250,000 distinct CDR3 sequences, about 20% of them found once; the top ten carry approximately 60%. This clonotype was found a few times. V lost 3 bases and J lost 7; bases outside the gene matches: 10. Per germline, CDR1 SEHNR and CDR2 FQNEAQ (reference sequence). There are 16 residues in the CDR3.

This chain joins TRBV7-9 and TRBJ2-1; 9 bases map to TRBD2. The TCR sequence derives from a man in his thirties or forties with Graves' ophthalmopathy. Sequencing was done on a sample of blood. The CDR3 region has the DNA TGTGCCAGCAGCTTCAGCGGGGGGCTAGCGGAAAATGAGCAGTTCTTC. Its protein product is CASSFSGGLAENEQFF.